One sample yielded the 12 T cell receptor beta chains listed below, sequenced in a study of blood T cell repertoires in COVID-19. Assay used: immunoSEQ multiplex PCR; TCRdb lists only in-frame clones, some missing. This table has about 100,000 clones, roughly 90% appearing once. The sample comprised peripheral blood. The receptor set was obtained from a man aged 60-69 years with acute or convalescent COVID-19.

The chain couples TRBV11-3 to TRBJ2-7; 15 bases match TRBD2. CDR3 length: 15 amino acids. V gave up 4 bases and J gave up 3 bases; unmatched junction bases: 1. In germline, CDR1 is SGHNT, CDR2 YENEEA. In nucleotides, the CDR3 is TGTGCCAGCAGCTCGGGACTAGCGGGAGGCTACGAGCAGTACTTC. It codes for CASSSGLAGGYEQYF.

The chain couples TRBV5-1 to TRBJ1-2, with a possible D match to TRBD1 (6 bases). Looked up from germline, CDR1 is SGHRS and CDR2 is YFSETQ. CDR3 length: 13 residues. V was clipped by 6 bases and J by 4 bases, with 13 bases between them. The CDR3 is CASTPTGGYGYTF. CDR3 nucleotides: TGCGCCAGCACCCCGACAGGAGGCTATGGCTACACCTTC. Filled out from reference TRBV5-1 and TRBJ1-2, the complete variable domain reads KAGVTQTPRYLIKTRGQQVTLSCSPISGHRSVSWYQQTPGQGLQFLFEYFSETQRNKGNFPGRFSGRQFSNSRSEMNVSTLELGDSALYLCASTPTGGYGYTFGSGTRLTVV.

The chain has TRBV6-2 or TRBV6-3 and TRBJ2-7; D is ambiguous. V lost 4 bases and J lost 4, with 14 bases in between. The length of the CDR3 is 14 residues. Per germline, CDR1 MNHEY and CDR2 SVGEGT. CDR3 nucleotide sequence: TGTGCCAGCAGTTCCCGCGGCTCCCTGTACGAGCAGTACTTC. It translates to CASSSRGSLYEQYF.

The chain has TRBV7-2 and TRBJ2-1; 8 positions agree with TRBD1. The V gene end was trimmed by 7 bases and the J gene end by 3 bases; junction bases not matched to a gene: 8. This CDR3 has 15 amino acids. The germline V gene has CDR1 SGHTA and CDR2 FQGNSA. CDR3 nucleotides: TGTGCCAGCACCAAATCACAGGGGGTCTACAATGAGCAGTTCTTC. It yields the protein CASTKSQGVYNEQFF.

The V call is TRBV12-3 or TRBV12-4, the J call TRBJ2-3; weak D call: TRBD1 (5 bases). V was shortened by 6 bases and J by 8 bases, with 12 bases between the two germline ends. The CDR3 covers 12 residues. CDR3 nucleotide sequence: TGTGCCAGCAGGGCTGGGGCGGTTACGCAGTATTTT. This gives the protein CASRAGAVTQYF.

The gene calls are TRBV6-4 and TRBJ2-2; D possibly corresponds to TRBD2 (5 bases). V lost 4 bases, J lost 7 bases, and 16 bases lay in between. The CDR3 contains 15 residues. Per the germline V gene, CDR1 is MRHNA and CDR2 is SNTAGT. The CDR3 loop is CASSAERTRSGELFF. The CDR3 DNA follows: TGTGCCAGCAGTGCCGAACGTACTAGAAGCGGGGAGCTGTTTTTT.

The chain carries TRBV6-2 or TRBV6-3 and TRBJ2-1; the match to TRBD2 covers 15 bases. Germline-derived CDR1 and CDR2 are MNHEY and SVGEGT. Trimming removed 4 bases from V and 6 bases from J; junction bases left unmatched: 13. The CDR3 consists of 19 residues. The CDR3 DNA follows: TGTGCCAGCAGTTCCCCGGGACTAGCGGGAGGTCTAAAGGTCAATGAGCAGTTCTTC. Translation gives CASSSPGLAGGLKVNEQFF.

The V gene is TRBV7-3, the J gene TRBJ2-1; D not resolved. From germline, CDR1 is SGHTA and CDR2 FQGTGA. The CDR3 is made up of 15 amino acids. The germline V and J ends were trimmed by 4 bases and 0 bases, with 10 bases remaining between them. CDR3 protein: CASSSGLGSYNEQFF. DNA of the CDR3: TGTGCCAGCAGCTCGGGTTTGGGCTCCTACAATGAGCAGTTCTTC.

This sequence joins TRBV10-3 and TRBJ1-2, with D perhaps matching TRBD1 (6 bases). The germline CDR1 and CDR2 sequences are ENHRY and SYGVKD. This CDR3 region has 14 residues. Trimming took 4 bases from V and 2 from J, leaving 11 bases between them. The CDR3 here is CAISGTQGNYGYTF. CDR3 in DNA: TGTGCCATCAGTGGCACGCAGGGGAACTATGGCTACACCTTC.

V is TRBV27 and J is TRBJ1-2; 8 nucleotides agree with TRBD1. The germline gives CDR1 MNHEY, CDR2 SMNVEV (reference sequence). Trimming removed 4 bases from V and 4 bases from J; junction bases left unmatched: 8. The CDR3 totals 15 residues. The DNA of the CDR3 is TGTGCCAGCAGTTCGAGGGACAGGTTGCCCTATGGCTACACCTTC. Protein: CASSSRDRLPYGYTF.

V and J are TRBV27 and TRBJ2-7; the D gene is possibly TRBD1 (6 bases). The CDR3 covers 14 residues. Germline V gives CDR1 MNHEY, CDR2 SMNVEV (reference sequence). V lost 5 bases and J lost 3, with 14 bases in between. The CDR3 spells CASSPGQNLYEQYF. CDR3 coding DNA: TGTGCCAGCAGTCCTGGACAGAATCTCTACGAGCAGTACTTC.

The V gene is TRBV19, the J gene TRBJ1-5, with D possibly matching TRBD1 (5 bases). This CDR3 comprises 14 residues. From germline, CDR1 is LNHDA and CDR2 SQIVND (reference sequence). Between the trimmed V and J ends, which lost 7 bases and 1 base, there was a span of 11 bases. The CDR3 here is CASIRGGSNQPQHF. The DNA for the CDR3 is TGTGCCAGTATTAGGGGTGGGAGCAATCAGCCCCAGCATTTT.